The rows below give T cell receptor beta chains drawn from one sample of a study of T cell responses to AZD1222 COVID-19 vaccine. The table came from immunoSEQ multiplex PCR; TCRdb's copy has only in-frame clones and leaves some out. Of about 130,000 clones listed, around 90% are singletons. Sequencing was performed on peripheral blood, taken on day 0 of AZD1222 vaccination. These receptors all stem from an adult in good health. Both conserved end residues are part of each CDR3. Each record gives: D gene, J gene, V gene, clone size, CDR3 protein, CDR3 DNA. A D gene is named only where the DNA matches it firmly. Rows may omit the clone size; those that give it use once, few, many or a size class.

>TRBD1|TRBJ2-2|TRBV30|-
CAWSAMDRVVSGELFF
TGTGCCTGGAGTGCGATGGACAGGGTAGTTAGCGGGGAGCTGTTTTTT
>-|TRBJ2-1|TRBV28|-
CASSLSQDSYNEQFF
TGTGCCAGCAGTTTATCACAGGACTCCTACAATGAGCAGTTCTTC
>-|TRBJ1-1|TRBV9|-
CASSPQMGYNTEAFF
TGTGCCAGCAGCCCCCAGATGGGGTATAACACTGAAGCTTTCTTT
>-|TRBJ1-1|TRBV5-1|few
CASSWGMGGPNTEAFF
TGCGCCAGCAGCTGGGGTATGGGGGGGCCGAACACTGAAGCTTTCTTT
>-|TRBJ2-3|TRBV6-6|-
CASSYSQVSDTQYF
TGTGCCAGCAGTTACTCCCAGGTTTCGGATACGCAGTATTTT
>-|TRBJ1-2|TRBV6-6|-
CASSYSQLNYGYTF
TGTGCCAGCAGTTACTCGCAGCTAAACTATGGCTACACCTTC
>-|TRBJ1-5|TRBV19|-
CASSLNSPQGNQPQHF
TGTGCCAGTAGTCTCAACTCCCCCCAGGGGAATCAGCCCCAGCATTTT
>-|TRBJ1-1|TRBV11-3|once
CASSFSPGEGAFF
TGTGCCAGCAGCTTCTCACCGGGGGAGGGAGCTTTCTTT
>-|TRBJ1-1|TRBV5-6|-
CASSLVAGVNTEAFF
TGTGCCAGCAGCTTGGTCGCAGGCGTGAACACTGAAGCTTTCTTT
>TRBD1|TRBJ2-7|TRBV29-1|-
CSVGQGGGEQYF
TGCAGCGTCGGACAGGGTGGGGGCGAGCAGTACTTC
>TRBD1|TRBJ2-5|TRBV29-1|-
CSVGQGAQETQYF
TGCAGCGTTGGACAGGGGGCCCAAGAGACCCAGTACTTC
>-|TRBJ1-3|TRBV20-1|-
CSASVDGNTIYF
TGCAGTGCTAGTGTCGATGGAAACACCATATATTTT
>TRBD1|TRBJ2-3|TRBV5-4|few
CASSLARGLSTDTQYF
TGTGCCAGCAGCTTGGCCAGGGGGCTTAGCACAGATACGCAGTATTTT
>TRBD1|TRBJ2-7|TRBV4-3|-
CASSQGTTGDLSYEQYF
TGCGCCAGCAGCCAAGGAACGACAGGGGATCTCTCCTACGAGCAGTACTTC
>-|TRBJ2-1|TRBV3-1/TRBV3-2|-
CASSPRTSYNEQFF
TGTGCCAGCAGCCCCCGGACAAGTTACAATGAGCAGTTCTTC
>TRBD2|TRBJ2-5|TRBV6-2/TRBV6-3|-
CASSYSGAGAETQYF
TGTGCCAGCAGTTACTCAGGAGCGGGGGCAGAGACCCAGTACTTC